This TCR beta chain came from a study of neurological immune-mediated disorders. Study-wide results and limits: Subjects shared no identical expanded-clone CDR3 amino acid sequences, suggesting private TCR-beta repertoires in all groups.

With 10-nucleotide random UMIs, 5'RACE was used to make the cDNA. Over 160 million TCR-beta sequences, together covering 15-18 subjects, were produced by every individual sequencing run that was carried out. TCRdb re-called the 5' RACE reads with MiXCR, one entry per CDR3 protein. The data hold more than 15,000 distinct CDR3 sequences, with about 3.6% observed a single time. CDR1 is DFQATT, CDR2 SNEGSKA, per germline (reference sequence). The CDR3 consists of 13 residues. V was clipped by 6 bases and J by 2 bases; unmatched bases: 7. The study built sorted libraries from 800,000 to 1,000,000 CD4+ or CD8+ T cells. This clonotype was seen ten or more times. Its cognate antigen is unknown.

This TCR was recovered from a woman aged 40 to 50 in good health. This chain links TRBV20-1 with TRBJ2-7; 7 bases agree with TRBD1. The sequenced sample consisted of CD8+ T cells from blood. The CDR3: CSALGTDTYEQYF. The CDR3 nucleotides read TGCAGTGCACTGGGGACAGATACCTACGAGCAGTACTTC.